This entry concerns a single TCR beta chain. Its cognate antigen is unknown. This sample is drawn from a study of beta chain features in type 1 diabetes. Across the whole study: Across every sample, 100 million to 130 million sorted cells were examined in total. Broader study findings: In all four CD4+ subsets, TCRB CDR3 length was significantly, moderately reduced in type 1 diabetes.

Investigators reverse transcribed all isolated RNA, so they sequenced expressed TCRB transcripts. The repertoire was sequenced with immunoSEQ multiplex PCR; TCRdb's copy has only in-frame clones and lacks some. The table has approximately 160,000 clones, approximately 8.1% seen once; the top ten hold nearly 0.65%. Trimming cost V 8 bases and J 1 base; bases outside gene matches: 3. CDR3 length: 13 residues. Germline-derived CDR1 and CDR2 are ENHRY and SYGVKD. J is TRBJ1-1 and V is TRBV10-3; 8 bases align to TRBD1. The sample consisted of central memory CD4+ T cells from blood. This TCR was recovered from a man younger than 30 in good health. CDR3 residues: CAIGGQANTEAFF. In nucleotides, the CDR3 is TGTGCCATCGGGGGACAGGCGAACACTGAAGCTTTCTTT.